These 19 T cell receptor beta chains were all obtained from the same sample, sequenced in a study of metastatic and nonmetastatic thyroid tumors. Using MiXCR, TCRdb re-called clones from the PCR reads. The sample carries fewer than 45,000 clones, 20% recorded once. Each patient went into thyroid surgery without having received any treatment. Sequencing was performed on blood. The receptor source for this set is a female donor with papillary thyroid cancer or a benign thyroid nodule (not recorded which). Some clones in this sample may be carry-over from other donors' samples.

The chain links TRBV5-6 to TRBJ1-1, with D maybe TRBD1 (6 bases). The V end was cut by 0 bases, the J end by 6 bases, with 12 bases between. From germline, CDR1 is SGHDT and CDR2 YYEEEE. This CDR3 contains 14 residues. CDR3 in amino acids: CASSLDRVDPEAFF. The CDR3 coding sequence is TGTGCCAGCAGCTTGGACAGGGTTGATCCTGAAGCTTTCTTT.

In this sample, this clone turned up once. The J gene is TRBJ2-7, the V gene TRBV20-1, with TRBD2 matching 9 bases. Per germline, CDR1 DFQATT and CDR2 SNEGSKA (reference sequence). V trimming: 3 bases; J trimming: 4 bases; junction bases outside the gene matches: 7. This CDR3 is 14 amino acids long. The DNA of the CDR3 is TGCAGTGCTAGGCAGCTAGCGGGACCATACGAGCAGTACTTC. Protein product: CSARQLAGPYEQYF.

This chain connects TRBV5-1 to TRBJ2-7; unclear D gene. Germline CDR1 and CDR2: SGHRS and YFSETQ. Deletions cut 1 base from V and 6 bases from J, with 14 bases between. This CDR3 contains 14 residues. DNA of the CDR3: TGCGCCAGCAGCTTGTGTCTCAGGTGGAGCGAGCAGTACTTC. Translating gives CASSLCLRWSEQYF.

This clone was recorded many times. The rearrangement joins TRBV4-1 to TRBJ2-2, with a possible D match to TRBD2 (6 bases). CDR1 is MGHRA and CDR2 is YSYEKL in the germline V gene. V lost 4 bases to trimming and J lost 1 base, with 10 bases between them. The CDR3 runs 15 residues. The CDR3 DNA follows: TGCGCCAGCAGCCGCCATAGCGGGAACACCGGGGAGCTGTTTTTT. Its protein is CASSRHSGNTGELFF.

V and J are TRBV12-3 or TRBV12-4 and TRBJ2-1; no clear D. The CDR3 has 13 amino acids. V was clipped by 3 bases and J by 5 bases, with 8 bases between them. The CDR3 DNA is TGTGCCAGCAGTTTTCAAGAGGACAATGAGCAGTTCTTC. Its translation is CASSFQEDNEQFF.

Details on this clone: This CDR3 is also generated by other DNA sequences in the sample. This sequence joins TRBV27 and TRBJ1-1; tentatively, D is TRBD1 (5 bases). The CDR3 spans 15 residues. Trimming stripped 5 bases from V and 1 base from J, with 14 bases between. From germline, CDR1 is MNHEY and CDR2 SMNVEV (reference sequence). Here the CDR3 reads CASSARGPSNTEAFF. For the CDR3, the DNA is TGTGCCAGCAGTGCAAGGGGACCGTCGAACACTGAAGCTTTCTTT.

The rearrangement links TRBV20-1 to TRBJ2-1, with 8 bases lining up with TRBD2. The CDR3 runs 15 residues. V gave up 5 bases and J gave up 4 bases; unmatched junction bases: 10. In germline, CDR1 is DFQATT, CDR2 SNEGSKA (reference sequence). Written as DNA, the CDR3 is TGCAGTGCTCGTAGTCCCACTAGCGGTTACAATGAGCAGTTCTTC. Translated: CSARSPTSGYNEQFF.

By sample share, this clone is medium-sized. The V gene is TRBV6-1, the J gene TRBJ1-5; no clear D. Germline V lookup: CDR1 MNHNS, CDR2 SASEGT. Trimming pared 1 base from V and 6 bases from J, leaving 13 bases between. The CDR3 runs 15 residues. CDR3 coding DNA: TGTGCCAGCAGTGAAGTCGGTGGAGCGGGTCAGCCCCAGCATTTT. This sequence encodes CASSEVGGAGQPQHF.

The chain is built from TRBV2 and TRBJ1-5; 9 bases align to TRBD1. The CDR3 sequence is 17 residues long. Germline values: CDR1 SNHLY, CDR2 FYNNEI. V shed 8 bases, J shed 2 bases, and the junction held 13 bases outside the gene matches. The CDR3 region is CASRRDREIAGNQPQHF. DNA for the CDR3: TGTGCCAGCCGTAGGGACAGGGAGATTGCGGGCAATCAGCCCCAGCATTTT.

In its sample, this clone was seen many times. CDR3 nucleotide sequence: TGTGCCAGCAGCTTGGCTCTTCCCGGACAGGGTTTTTTCGACGAGCAGTACTTC. This translates into CASSLALPGQGFFDEQYF. The chain recombines TRBV5-4 with TRBJ2-7; TRBD1 matches at 8 bases. The CDR3 sequence is 18 residues long. The germline V gene has CDR1 SGHNT and CDR2 YYREEE (reference sequence). Trimming at V came to 0 bases and at J to 5 bases, leaving 16 bases not matched to a gene.

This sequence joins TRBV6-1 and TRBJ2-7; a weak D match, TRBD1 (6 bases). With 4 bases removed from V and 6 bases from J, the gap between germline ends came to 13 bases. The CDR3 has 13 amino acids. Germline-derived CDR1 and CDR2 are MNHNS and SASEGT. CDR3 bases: TGTGCCAGCAGTGTACAGACAGGAGGCGAGCAGTACTTC. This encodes CASSVQTGGEQYF.

The CDR3 loop reads CASSLGQGAVGELFF. CDR3 DNA sequence: TGTGCCAGCAGCCTCGGACAGGGGGCCGTCGGGGAGCTGTTTTTT. The V and J genes are TRBV7-2 and TRBJ2-2; 11 bases agree with TRBD1. Germline CDR1 reads SGHTA; CDR2 reads FQGNSA. The junction had 6 bases not matched to a gene; V was cut back by 5 bases and J by 7 bases. There are 15 residues in the CDR3.

Written as DNA, the CDR3 is TGTGCCAGCGGGCTGGGCGGGGCAGGGGGCTATGAAAAACTGTTTTTT. Its protein is CASGLGGAGGYEKLFF. This chain connects TRBV2 to TRBJ1-4; 8 bases are a match to TRBD1. V lost 8 bases and J lost 6; bases outside the gene matches: 14. This CDR3 is 16 amino acids long. The germline gives CDR1 SNHLY, CDR2 FYNNEI. The full variable domain, in which reference TRBV2 and TRBJ1-4 provide the parts outside the CDR3, is EPEVTQTPSHQVTQMGQEVILRCVPISNHLYFYWYRQILGQKVEFLVSFYNNEISEKSEIFDDQFSVERPDGSNFTLKIRSTKLEDSAMYFCASGLGGAGGYEKLFFGSGTQLSVL.

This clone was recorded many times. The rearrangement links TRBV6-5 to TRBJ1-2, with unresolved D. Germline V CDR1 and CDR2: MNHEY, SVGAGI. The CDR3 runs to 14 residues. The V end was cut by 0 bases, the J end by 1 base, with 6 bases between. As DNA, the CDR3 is TGTGCCAGCAGTTACTCGTGGGATAACTATGGCTACACCTTC. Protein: CASSYSWDNYGYTF.

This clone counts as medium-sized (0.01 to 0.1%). In DNA, the CDR3 is TGTGCCAGCAGTACCCCGAGCGGGAGGAACACCGGGGAGCTGTTTTTT. As protein: CASSTPSGRNTGELFF. This sequence joins TRBV6-1 and TRBJ2-2; 8 bases are a match to TRBD2. Losses at the gene ends were 5 bases for V and 1 base for J; bases not matched to a gene: 6. This CDR3 comprises 16 residues. Germline CDR1 MNHNS, CDR2 SASEGT.

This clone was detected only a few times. CDR3: CASSEVMGSGNTIYF. In DNA form, the CDR3 reads TGTGCCAGCAGTGAAGTGATGGGCTCTGGAAACACCATATATTTT. The J gene is TRBJ1-3, the V gene TRBV6-1, with no clear D. The CDR3 is 15 amino acids. Per the germline V gene, CDR1 is MNHNS and CDR2 is SASEGT. The V end lost 1 base, the J end lost 0 bases, and 7 bases lay between the germline ends.

CDR3 region: CASSHTSGSVYEQYF. The DNA for the CDR3 is TGTGCCAGCAGCCACACAAGCGGGAGCGTGTACGAGCAGTACTTC. V gene TRBV27 combines with J gene TRBJ2-7; 8 nucleotides match TRBD2. Trimming took 6 bases from V and 4 from J; bases not matched to a gene: 11. Germline values: CDR1 MNHEY, CDR2 SMNVEV (reference sequence). This CDR3 has 15 residues.

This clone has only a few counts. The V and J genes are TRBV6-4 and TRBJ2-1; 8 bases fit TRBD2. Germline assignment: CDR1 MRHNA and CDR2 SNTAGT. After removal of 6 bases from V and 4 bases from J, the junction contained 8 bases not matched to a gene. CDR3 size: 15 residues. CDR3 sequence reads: CASSKGTSVYNEQFF. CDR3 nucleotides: TGTGCCAGCAGCAAAGGGACTAGTGTATACAATGAGCAGTTCTTC.

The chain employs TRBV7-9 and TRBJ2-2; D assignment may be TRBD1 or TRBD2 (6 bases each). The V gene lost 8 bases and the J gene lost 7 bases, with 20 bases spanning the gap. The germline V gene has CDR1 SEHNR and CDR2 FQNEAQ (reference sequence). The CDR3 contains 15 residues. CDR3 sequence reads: CASGGPGGLSGELFF. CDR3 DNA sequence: TGTGCCAGCGGGGGGCCCGGGGGACTTAGCGGGGAGCTGTTTTTT.